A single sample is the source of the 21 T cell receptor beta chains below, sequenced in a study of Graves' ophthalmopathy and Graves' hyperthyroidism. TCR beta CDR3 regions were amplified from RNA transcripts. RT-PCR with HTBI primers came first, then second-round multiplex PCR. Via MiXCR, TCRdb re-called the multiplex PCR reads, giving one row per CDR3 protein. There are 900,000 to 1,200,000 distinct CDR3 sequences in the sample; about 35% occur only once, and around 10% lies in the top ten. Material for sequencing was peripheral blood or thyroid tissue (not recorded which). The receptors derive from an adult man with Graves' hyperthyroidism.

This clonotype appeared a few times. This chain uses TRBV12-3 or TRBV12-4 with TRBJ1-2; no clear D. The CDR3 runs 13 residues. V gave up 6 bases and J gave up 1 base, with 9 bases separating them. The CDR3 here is CASSAGYNYGYTF. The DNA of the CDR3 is TGTGCCAGCAGCGCGGGGTATAACTATGGCTACACCTTC.

In DNA form, the CDR3 reads TGTGCCAGCAGCTTTCGGCAGACAGATACGCAGTATTTT. Encoded protein: CASSFRQTDTQYF. This chain links TRBV7-9 with TRBJ2-3; D is unresolved. In germline, CDR1 is SEHNR, CDR2 FQNEAQ (reference sequence). This CDR3 is built from 13 residues. Deletions cut 3 bases from V and 3 bases from J, with 7 bases between.

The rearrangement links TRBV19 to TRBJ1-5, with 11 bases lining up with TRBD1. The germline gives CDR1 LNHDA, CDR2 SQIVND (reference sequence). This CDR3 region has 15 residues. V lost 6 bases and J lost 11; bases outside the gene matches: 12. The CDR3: CASRTGQGAKNSQHF. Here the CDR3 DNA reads TGTGCCAGTAGGACAGGACAGGGGGCGAAAAATTCCCAGCATTTT.

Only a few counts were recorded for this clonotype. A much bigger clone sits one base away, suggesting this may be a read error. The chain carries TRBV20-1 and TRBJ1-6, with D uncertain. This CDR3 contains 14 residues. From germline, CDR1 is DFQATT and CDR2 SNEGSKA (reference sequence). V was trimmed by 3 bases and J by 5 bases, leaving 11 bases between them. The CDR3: CSARGIGNNSPLHF. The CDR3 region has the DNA TGCAGTGCTAGGGGGATAGGGAATAATTCACCCCTCCACTTT.

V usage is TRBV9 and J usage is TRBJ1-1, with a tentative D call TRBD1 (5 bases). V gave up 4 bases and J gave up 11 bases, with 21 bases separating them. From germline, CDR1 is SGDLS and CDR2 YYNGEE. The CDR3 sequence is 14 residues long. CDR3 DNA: TGTGCCAGCAGCCACCAGGACGGGGGGGGTTCGGCTTTCTTT. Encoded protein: CASSHQDGGGSAFF. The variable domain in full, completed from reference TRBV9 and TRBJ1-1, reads DSGVTQTPKHLITATGQRVTLRCSPRSGDLSVYWYQQSLDQGLQFLIQYYNGEERAKGNILERFSAQQFPDLHSELNLSSLELGDSALYFCASSHQDGGGSAFFGQGTRLTVV.

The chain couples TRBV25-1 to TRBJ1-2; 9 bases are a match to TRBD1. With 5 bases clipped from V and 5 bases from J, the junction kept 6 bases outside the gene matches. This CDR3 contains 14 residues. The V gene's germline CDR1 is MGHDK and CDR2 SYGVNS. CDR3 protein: CASSLHGTGYGYTF. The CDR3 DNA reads TGTGCCAGCAGTTTACATGGGACAGGGTATGGCTACACCTTC.

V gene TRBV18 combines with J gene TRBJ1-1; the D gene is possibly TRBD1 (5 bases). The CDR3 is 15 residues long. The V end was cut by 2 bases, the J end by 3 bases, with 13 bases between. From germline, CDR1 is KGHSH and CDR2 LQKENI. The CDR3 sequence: CASSPKNTRDTEAFF. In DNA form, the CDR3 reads TGTGCCAGCTCACCAAAAAACACCAGGGACACTGAAGCTTTCTTT. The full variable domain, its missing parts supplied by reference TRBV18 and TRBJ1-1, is NAGVMQNPRHLVRRRGQEARLRCSPMKGHSHVYWYRQLPEEGLKFMVYLQKENIIDESGMPKERFSAEFPKEGPSILRIQQVVRGDSAAYFCASSPKNTRDTEAFFGQGTRLTVV.

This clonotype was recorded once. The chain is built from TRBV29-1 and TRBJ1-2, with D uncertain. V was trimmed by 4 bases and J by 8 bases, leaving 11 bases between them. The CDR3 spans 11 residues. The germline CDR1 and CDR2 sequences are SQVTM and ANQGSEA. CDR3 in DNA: TGCAGCGTTGTCGTTGAGTCCGGCTACACCTTC. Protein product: CSVVVESGYTF.

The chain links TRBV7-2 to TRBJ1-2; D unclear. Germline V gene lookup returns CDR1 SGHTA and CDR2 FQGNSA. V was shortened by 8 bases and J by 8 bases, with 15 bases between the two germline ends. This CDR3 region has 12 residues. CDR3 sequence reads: CASGFKGSGYTF. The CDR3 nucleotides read TGTGCCAGCGGATTTAAGGGTAGCGGCTACACCTTC. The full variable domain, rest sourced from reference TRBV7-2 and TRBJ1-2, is GAGVSQSPSNKVTEKGKDVELRCDPISGHTALYWYRQSLGQGLEFLIYFQGNSAPDKSGLPSDRFSAERTGGSVSTLTIQRTQQEDSAVYLCASGFKGSGYTFGSGTRLTVV.

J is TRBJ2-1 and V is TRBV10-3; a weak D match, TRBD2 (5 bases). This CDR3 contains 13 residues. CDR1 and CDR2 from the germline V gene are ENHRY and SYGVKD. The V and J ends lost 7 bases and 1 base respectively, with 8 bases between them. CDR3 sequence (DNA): TGTGCCATCAAGGGAGTGTCCTACAATGAGCAGTTCTTC. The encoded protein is CAIKGVSYNEQFF.

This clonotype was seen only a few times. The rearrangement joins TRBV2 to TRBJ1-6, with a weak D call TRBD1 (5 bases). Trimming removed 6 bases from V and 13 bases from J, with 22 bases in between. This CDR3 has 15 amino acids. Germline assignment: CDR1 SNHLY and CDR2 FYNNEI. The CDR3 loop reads CASRAPGRGSQPLHF. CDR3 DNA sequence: TGTGCCAGCAGGGCCCCTGGGAGGGGATCTCAGCCCCTCCACTTT.

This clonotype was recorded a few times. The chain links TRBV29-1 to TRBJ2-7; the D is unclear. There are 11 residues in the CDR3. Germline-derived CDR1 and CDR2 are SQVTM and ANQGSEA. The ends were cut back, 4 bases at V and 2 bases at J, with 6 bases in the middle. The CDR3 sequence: CSVVSAYEQYF. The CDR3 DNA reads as TGCAGCGTTGTGAGCGCCTACGAGCAGTACTTC.

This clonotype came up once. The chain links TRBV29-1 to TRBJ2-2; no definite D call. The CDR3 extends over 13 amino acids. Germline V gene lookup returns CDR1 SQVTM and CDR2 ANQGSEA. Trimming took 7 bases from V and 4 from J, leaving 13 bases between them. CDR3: CSALADSTGELFF. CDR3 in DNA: TGCAGCGCATTAGCAGACTCCACCGGGGAGCTGTTTTTT.

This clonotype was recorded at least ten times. Here the CDR3 DNA reads TGTGCCAGCAGCCAAGGTGGGTCAAGCGAGCAGTACTTC. Protein sequence: CASSQGGSSEQYF. The gene calls are TRBV14 and TRBJ2-7; D ambiguous. This CDR3 comprises 13 residues. Germline-derived CDR1 and CDR2 are SGHDN and FVKESK. V was pared by 1 base and J by 6 bases, with 10 bases between. The variable domain in full, completed from reference TRBV14 and TRBJ2-7, reads EAGVTQFPSHSVIEKGQTVTLRCDPISGHDNLYWYRRVMGKEIKFLLHFVKESKQDESGMPNNRFLAERTGGTYSTLKVQPAELEDSGVYFCASSQGGSSEQYFGPGTRLTVT.

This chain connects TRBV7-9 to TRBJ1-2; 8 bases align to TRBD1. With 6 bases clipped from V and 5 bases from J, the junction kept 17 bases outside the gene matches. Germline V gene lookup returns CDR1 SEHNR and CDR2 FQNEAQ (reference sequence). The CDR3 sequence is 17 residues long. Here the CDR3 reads CASSPSRQGAIGYGYTF. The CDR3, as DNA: TGTGCCAGCAGTCCGTCGAGGCAGGGGGCGATAGGGTATGGCTACACCTTC.

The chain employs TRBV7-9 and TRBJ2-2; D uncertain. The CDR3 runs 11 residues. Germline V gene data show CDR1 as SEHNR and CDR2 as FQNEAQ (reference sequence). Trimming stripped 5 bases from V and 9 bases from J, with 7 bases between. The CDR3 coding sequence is TGTGCCAGCAGCATAACCCGGGAGCTGTTTTTT. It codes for CASSITRELFF.

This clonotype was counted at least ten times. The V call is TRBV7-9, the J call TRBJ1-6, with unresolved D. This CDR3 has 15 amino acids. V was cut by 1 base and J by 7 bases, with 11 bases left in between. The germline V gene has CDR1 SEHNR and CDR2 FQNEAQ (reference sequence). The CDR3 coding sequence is TGTGCCAGCAGCTTAGTCGATCTTCGGAATTCACCCCTCCACTTT. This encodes CASSLVDLRNSPLHF.

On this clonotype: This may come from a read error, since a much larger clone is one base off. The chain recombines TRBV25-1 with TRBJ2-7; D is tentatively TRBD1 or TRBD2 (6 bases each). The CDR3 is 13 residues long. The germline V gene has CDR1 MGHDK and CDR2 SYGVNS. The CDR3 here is CASSLRQDYGQYF. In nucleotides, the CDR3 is TGCGCCAGCAGCCTTCGACAGGACTACGGGCAGTACTTC.

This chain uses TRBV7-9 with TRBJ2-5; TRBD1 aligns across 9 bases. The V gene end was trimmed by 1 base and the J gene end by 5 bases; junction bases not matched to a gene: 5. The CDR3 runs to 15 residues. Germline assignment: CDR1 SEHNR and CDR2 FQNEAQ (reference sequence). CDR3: CASSLGTGAVETQYF. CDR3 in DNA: TGTGCCAGCAGCTTAGGGACAGGGGCGGTGGAGACCCAGTACTTC.

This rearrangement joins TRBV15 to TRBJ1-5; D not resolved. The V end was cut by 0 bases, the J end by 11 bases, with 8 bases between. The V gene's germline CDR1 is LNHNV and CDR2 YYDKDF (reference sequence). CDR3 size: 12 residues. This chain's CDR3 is CATSRDKSTQHF. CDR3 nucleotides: TGTGCCACCAGCAGAGATAAATCCACCCAGCATTTT.

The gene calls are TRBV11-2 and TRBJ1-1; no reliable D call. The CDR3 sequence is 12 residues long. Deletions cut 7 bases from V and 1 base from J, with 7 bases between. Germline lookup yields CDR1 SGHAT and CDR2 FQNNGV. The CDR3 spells CASTYSNTEAFF. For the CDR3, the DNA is TGTGCCAGCACTTACTCGAACACTGAAGCTTTCTTT.